Shown below are 24 T cell receptor beta chains from a single sample sequenced in a study of T cell changes during pregnancy in multiple sclerosis. The data were produced by immunoSEQ multiplex PCR, yet TCRdb's version contains in-frame clones alone and is incomplete. The table has fewer than 85,000 clones, more than 90% seen once; the top ten hold under 2%. The source material was peripheral blood, sampled in the second trimester of pregnancy. Receptors were obtained from a female donor with multiple sclerosis, enrolled in a pregnancy study.

V gene TRBV7-9 combines with J gene TRBJ1-6; no clear D. The CDR3 loop spans 15 amino acids. Germline-derived CDR1 and CDR2 are SEHNR and FQNEAQ (reference sequence). V lost 5 bases to trimming and J lost 10 bases, with 18 bases between them. The chain's CDR3 is CASSPPAGVRSPLHF. For the CDR3, the DNA is TGTGCCAGCAGCCCGCCGGCGGGAGTGCGGTCACCCCTCCACTTT.

This rearrangement joins TRBV30 to TRBJ2-7, with 7 bases fitting TRBD2. V lost 4 bases and J lost 2; bases outside the gene matches: 5. Germline V gene sequence: CDR1 GTSNPN, CDR2 SVGIG (reference sequence). CDR3 length: 13 amino acids. The CDR3 DNA follows: TGTGCCTGGAATCTAGCGGTACCCTACGAGCAGTACTTC. It translates to CAWNLAVPYEQYF. The entire variable domain, with the rest obtained from reference TRBV30 and TRBJ2-7, is as follows: SQTIHQWPATLVQPVGSPLSLECTVEGTSNPNLYWYRQAAGRGLQLLFYSVGIGQISSEVPQNLSASRPQDRQFILSSKKLLLSDSGFYLCAWNLAVPYEQYFGPGTRLTVT.

This clone was counted a few times. The chain uses TRBV6-6 and TRBJ1-6, with TRBD1 identical over 7 bases. This CDR3 spans 15 amino acids. CDR1 MNHNY and CDR2 SVGAGI come from the germline V gene (reference sequence). V was clipped by 8 bases and J by 11 bases; unmatched bases: 15. CDR3 residues: CASGTAEATGTPLHF. CDR3 DNA sequence: TGTGCCAGCGGGACAGCGGAGGCTACCGGGACACCCCTCCACTTT.

V usage is TRBV27 and J usage is TRBJ2-3; D uncertain. This CDR3 has 11 amino acids. V was pared by 10 bases and J by 10 bases, with 15 bases between. Germline CDR1 reads MNHEY; CDR2 reads SMNVEV (reference sequence). CDR3 nucleotides: TGTGCCACCTATAGCCCCACTGCGCAGTATTTT. Encoded protein: CATYSPTAQYF.

The chain has TRBV27 and TRBJ1-1; 7 nucleotides align to TRBD1. Looked up from germline, CDR1 is MNHEY and CDR2 is SMNVEV (reference sequence). CDR3 size: 11 residues. Losses at the gene ends were 6 bases for V and 8 bases for J; bases not matched to a gene: 3. In DNA, the CDR3 is TGTGCCAGCAGGCAACAGGGGGAAGCTTTCTTT. As protein: CASRQQGEAFF.

The chain employs TRBV5-6 and TRBJ1-6; a possible D gene is TRBD1 (5 bases). Germline CDR1 SGHDT, CDR2 YYEEEE. The CDR3 is 16 amino acids. The V and J ends lost 4 bases and 6 bases respectively, with 17 bases between them. CDR3 in DNA: TGTGCCAGCAGCGTCACCGACGGGGGGAGTAATTCACCCCTCCACTTT. The encoded protein is CASSVTDGGSNSPLHF.

The gene calls are TRBV18 and TRBJ1-6; 7 bases map to TRBD1. Losses at the gene ends were 3 bases for V and 8 bases for J; bases not matched to a gene: 7. The CDR3 is 15 residues long. CDR1 is KGHSH and CDR2 is LQKENI in the germline V gene. The DNA for the CDR3 is TGTGCCAGCTCACCCCGGACAGGAGGGGATTCACCCCTCCACTTT. Translated: CASSPRTGGDSPLHF.

The rearrangement uses TRBV19 and TRBJ2-3; 13 bases match TRBD2. The germline V gene has CDR1 LNHDA and CDR2 SQIVND (reference sequence). The J segment lost 4 bases and the V segment lost 6 bases, leaving 10 bases of the junction unmatched. There are 17 residues in the CDR3. The CDR3 protein is CASSVGTSGTRSDTQYF. The CDR3 DNA sequence: TGTGCCAGTAGCGTGGGGACTAGCGGGACACGGTCAGATACGCAGTATTTT.

The chain carries TRBV27 and TRBJ2-1; 8 bases align to TRBD1. Germline CDR1 reads MNHEY; CDR2 reads SMNVEV (reference sequence). With V trimmed by 7 bases and J by 8 bases, 10 bases remained unmatched. The CDR3 extends over 14 amino acids. CDR3 residues: CASNDRGLMDEQFF. CDR3 coding DNA: TGTGCCAGCAACGACAGGGGACTTATGGATGAGCAGTTCTTC.

J is TRBJ1-5 and V is TRBV25-1; D is uncertain. CDR3 size: 13 residues. Germline values: CDR1 MGHDK, CDR2 SYGVNS. The germline V and J ends were trimmed by 3 bases and 4 bases, with 7 bases remaining between them. CDR3 sequence (DNA): TGTGCCAGCAGTGACAGAGGGAATCAGCCCCAGCATTTT. Protein product: CASSDRGNQPQHF. Full variable domain (rest looked up from reference TRBV25-1 and TRBJ1-5): EADIYQTPRYLVIGTGKKITLECSQTMGHDKMYWYQQDPGMELHLIHYSYGVNSTEKGDLSSESTVSRIRTEHFPLTLESARPSHTSQYLCASSDRGNQPQHFGDGTRLSIL.

The chain uses TRBV19 and TRBJ1-4, with TRBD1 identical over 8 bases. Losses at the gene ends were 5 bases for V and 3 bases for J; bases not matched to a gene: 8. Germline values: CDR1 LNHDA, CDR2 SQIVND (reference sequence). The CDR3 runs to 16 residues. CDR3 amino acids: CASSPGQGRPNEKLFF. The CDR3 nucleotides read TGTGCCAGTAGTCCCGGACAGGGCAGGCCTAATGAAAAACTGTTTTTT.

The chain joins TRBV7-9 to TRBJ2-3; the D gene is possibly TRBD2 (6 bases). Germline loops: CDR1 SEHNR, CDR2 FQNEAQ (reference sequence). CDR3 length: 15 residues. The V and J ends lost 3 bases and 2 bases respectively, with 12 bases between them. Written as DNA, the CDR3 is TGTGCCAGCAGCTTTTGGCGGGGCCCCACAGATACGCAGTATTTT. This sequence encodes CASSFWRGPTDTQYF.

The chain employs TRBV15 and TRBJ2-3; TRBD1 is a possible D gene (6 bases). V lost 3 bases to trimming and J lost 5 bases, with 18 bases between them. Germline CDR1 is LNHNV and CDR2 is YYDKDF (reference sequence). The CDR3 is 16 residues long. The CDR3 reads CATSSRVTGPGDTQYF. The CDR3, as DNA: TGTGCCACCAGCAGCCGCGTGACAGGCCCGGGAGATACGCAGTATTTT.

The chain recombines TRBV5-1 with TRBJ2-6; D not certain. Germline V gene sequence: CDR1 SGHRS, CDR2 YFSETQ. The V and J ends lost 1 base and 0 bases respectively, with 5 bases between them. The CDR3 extends over 15 amino acids. CDR3 sequence: CASSLSGSGANVLTF. CDR3 nucleotides: TGCGCCAGCAGCTTGTCAGGCTCTGGGGCCAACGTCCTGACTTTC.

The chain joins TRBV6-6 to TRBJ2-7; 10 nucleotides agree with TRBD1. The V gene end was trimmed by 6 bases and the J gene end by 7 bases; junction bases not matched to a gene: 15. This CDR3 comprises 16 residues. Looked up from germline, CDR1 is MNHNY and CDR2 is SVGAGI (reference sequence). CDR3 in DNA: TGTGCCAGCAGCAAACTCCGAGGACAGGGGGTAGGGGAGCAGTACTTC. Protein product: CASSKLRGQGVGEQYF.

This sequence joins TRBV28 and TRBJ1-1; the D is unclear. Germline CDR1 MDHEN, CDR2 SYDVKM. With 5 bases removed from V and 6 bases from J, the gap between germline ends came to 13 bases. The length of the CDR3 is 13 residues. The CDR3 region has the DNA TGTGCCAGCAGTCCTGAGAGGAGGGCTGAAGCTTTCTTT. Protein product: CASSPERRAEAFF.

The V and J genes are TRBV30 and TRBJ2-5, with TRBD2 identical over 14 bases. CDR3 size: 13 residues. V dropped 2 bases and J dropped 9; count of bases not matched to a gene: 2. Germline lookup yields CDR1 GTSNPN and CDR2 SVGIG (reference sequence). The CDR3 is CAWSSTSGGAQYF. The DNA for the CDR3 is TGTGCCTGGAGTTCGACTAGCGGGGGGGCCCAGTACTTC.

The chain combines TRBV19 with TRBJ1-5, with D unresolved. From germline, CDR1 is LNHDA and CDR2 SQIVND (reference sequence). The CDR3 has 16 amino acids. The V end was cut by 0 bases, the J end by 1 base, with 10 bases between. The CDR3 loop reads CASSIDLLRSNQPQHF. As DNA, the CDR3 is TGTGCCAGTAGTATAGATCTGTTACGGAGCAATCAGCCCCAGCATTTT.

The chain couples TRBV7-9 to TRBJ2-2; D possibly corresponds to TRBD1 (5 bases). The V gene lost 5 bases and the J gene lost 3 bases, with 22 bases spanning the gap. This CDR3 has 18 amino acids. Germline CDR1 is SEHNR and CDR2 is FQNEAQ (reference sequence). As DNA, the CDR3 is TGTGCCAGCAGCGGACCCTTTGATGGGGCAAGAGACACCGGGGAGCTGTTTTTT. The encoded protein is CASSGPFDGARDTGELFF.

This chain links TRBV7-6 with TRBJ1-1, with D tentatively TRBD1 (6 bases). The germline gives CDR1 SGHVS, CDR2 FNYEAQ. V was clipped by 5 bases and J by 6 bases, with 13 bases between them. The CDR3 loop spans 13 amino acids. The CDR3 protein is CASSHRVGAEAFF. The CDR3 nucleotides read TGTGCCAGCAGCCACAGGGTGGGCGCTGAAGCTTTCTTT.

The chain links TRBV7-2 to TRBJ2-7, with D perhaps matching TRBD1 (6 bases). The V end was cut by 6 bases, the J end by 5 bases, with 14 bases between. CDR1 and CDR2 (germline): SGHTA, FQGNSA. The CDR3 length is 13 residues. The CDR3 loop reads CASRGQGFNEQYF. CDR3 nucleotides: TGTGCCAGCAGGGGCCAGGGGTTTAACGAGCAGTACTTC.

The chain couples TRBV6-1 to TRBJ2-5; D not resolved. CDR3 size: 13 residues. Germline CDR1 and CDR2: MNHNS and SASEGT. V was shortened by 7 bases and J by 5 bases, with 14 bases between the two germline ends. CDR3 nucleotide sequence: TGTGCCAGCAACGATCCTACGCGTGAGACCCAGTACTTC. Translated, it gives CASNDPTRETQYF.

This sequence joins TRBV7-9 and TRBJ2-3; TRBD1 matches at 7 bases. The CDR3 is 16 residues long. Trimming took 5 bases from V and 3 from J; bases not matched to a gene: 11. Germline-derived CDR1 and CDR2 are SEHNR and FQNEAQ (reference sequence). For the CDR3, the DNA is TGTGCCAGCAGCCCCCCCCACGACAGGGATACAGATACGCAGTATTTT. Protein sequence: CASSPPHDRDTDTQYF. The full variable domain, rest sourced from reference TRBV7-9 and TRBJ2-3, is DTGVSQNPRHKITKRGQNVTFRCDPISEHNRLYWYRQTLGQGPEFLTYFQNEAQLEKSRLLSDRFSAERPKGSFSTLEIQRTEQGDSAMYLCASSPPHDRDTDTQYFGPGTRLTVL.

The chain couples TRBV19 to TRBJ1-3, with 7 nucleotides matching TRBD1. CDR1 is LNHDA, CDR2 SQIVND, per germline (reference sequence). J was trimmed by 4 bases and V by 3 bases; bases with no gene match: 9. The CDR3 sequence is 16 residues long. The chain's CDR3 is CASSIGSTGQGNTIYF. DNA for the CDR3: TGTGCCAGTAGTATTGGTTCGACAGGGCAAGGAAACACCATATATTTT.